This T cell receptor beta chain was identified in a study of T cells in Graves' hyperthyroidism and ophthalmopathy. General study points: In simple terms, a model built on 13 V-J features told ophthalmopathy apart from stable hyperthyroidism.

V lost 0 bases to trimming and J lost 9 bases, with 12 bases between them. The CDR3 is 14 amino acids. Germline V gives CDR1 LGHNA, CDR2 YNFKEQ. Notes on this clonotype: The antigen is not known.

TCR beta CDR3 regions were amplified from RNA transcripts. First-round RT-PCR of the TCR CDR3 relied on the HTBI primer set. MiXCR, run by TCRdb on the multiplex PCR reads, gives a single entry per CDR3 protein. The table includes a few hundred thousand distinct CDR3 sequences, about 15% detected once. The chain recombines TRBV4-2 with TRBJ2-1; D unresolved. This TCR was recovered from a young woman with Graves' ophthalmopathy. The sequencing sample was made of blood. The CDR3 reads CASSQDIGVTEQFF. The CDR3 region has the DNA TGTGCCAGCAGCCAAGATATCGGCGTGACTGAGCAGTTCTTC.